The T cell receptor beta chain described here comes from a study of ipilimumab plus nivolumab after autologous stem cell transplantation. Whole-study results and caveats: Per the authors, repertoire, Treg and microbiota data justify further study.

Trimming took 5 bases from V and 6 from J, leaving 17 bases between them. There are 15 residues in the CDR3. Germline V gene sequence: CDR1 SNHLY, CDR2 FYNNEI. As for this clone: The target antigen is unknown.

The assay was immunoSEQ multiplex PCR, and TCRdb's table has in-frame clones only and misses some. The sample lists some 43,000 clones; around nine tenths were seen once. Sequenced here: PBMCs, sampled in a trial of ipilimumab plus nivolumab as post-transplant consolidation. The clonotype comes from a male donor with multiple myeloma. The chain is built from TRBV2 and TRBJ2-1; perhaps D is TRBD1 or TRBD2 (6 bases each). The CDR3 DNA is TGTGCCAGCAGTATGGGGGGCCTAGCGCGCAATGAGCAGTTCTTC. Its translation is CASSMGGLARNEQFF.